The 17 T cell receptor beta chains in this list originate from one sample, sequenced in a study of cytomegalovirus exposure and HLA in healthy donors. The PCR had 60 Vbeta and 13 Jbeta primers. TCRdb's table, derived via immunoSEQ multiplex PCR, lists solely in-frame clones and lacks some. The sample includes approximately 100,000 clones, around 81% of them seen just once. The sequencing input was PBMCs. These receptors were obtained from a woman aged 30 to 39 in good health and CMV-seronegative.

The chain uses TRBV19 and TRBJ2-1; 13 bases are a match to TRBD2. Germline CDR1 reads LNHDA; CDR2 reads SQIVND (reference sequence). CDR3 size: 14 residues. V lost 5 bases and J lost 9; bases outside the gene matches: 4. CDR3 residues: CASSGTSGIVEQFF. The CDR3 DNA reads TGTGCCAGTAGTGGGACTAGCGGGATAGTTGAGCAGTTCTTC.

The gene calls are TRBV7-9 and TRBJ1-2; TRBD1 matches 7 bases. This CDR3 comprises 12 residues. Per germline, CDR1 SEHNR and CDR2 FQNEAQ (reference sequence). V lost 5 bases to trimming and J lost 7 bases; unmatched junction nucleotides: 4. CDR3 in DNA: TGTGCCAGCAGCCGACAGGGTGGTGGCTACACCTTC. Amino acids: CASSRQGGGYTF.

Here the CDR3 reads CASSLGTGPQETQYF. CDR3 nucleotide sequence: TGCGCCAGCAGCCTCGGGACAGGGCCCCAAGAGACCCAGTACTTC. The rearrangement links TRBV4-1 to TRBJ2-5; 9 bases are shared with TRBD1. The CDR3 covers 15 residues. Germline V lookup: CDR1 MGHRA, CDR2 YSYEKL. The V gene end was trimmed by 4 bases and the J gene end by 1 base; junction bases not matched to a gene: 4.

Only a few counts were recorded for this clone. The chain carries TRBV5-4 and TRBJ2-3, with TRBD1 identical over 8 bases. This CDR3 comprises 15 residues. Germline V gene lookup returns CDR1 SGHNT and CDR2 YYREEE (reference sequence). V was clipped by 3 bases and J by 5 bases; unmatched bases: 8. The CDR3 reads CASSYYRGNEDTQYF. The CDR3 DNA follows: TGTGCCAGCAGCTACTACAGGGGGAACGAAGATACGCAGTATTTT.

This rearrangement joins TRBV5-1 to TRBJ1-4; 7 bases line up with TRBD1. This CDR3 has 15 amino acids. V lost 3 bases, J lost 8 bases, and 10 bases stayed unmatched. Per germline, CDR1 SGHRS and CDR2 YFSETQ. The CDR3 protein is CASSWGRQGAEKLFF. For the CDR3, the DNA is TGCGCCAGCAGCTGGGGGCGACAGGGTGCCGAAAAACTGTTTTTT.

This chain links TRBV19 with TRBJ1-3; the D gene is possibly TRBD1 (5 bases). The CDR3 is 17 residues long. The germline V gene has CDR1 LNHDA and CDR2 SQIVND (reference sequence). Trimming stripped 8 bases from V and 2 bases from J, with 22 bases between. The CDR3: CASEEGLGGGAGNTIYF. The CDR3 DNA sequence: TGTGCCAGTGAAGAGGGGTTGGGGGGTGGTGCTGGAAACACCATATATTTT.

The CDR3 here is CASSFGLAGRQRQETQYF. The CDR3 DNA sequence: TGTGCCAGCAGTTTTGGCCTAGCGGGACGCCAGCGGCAAGAGACCCAGTACTTC. V is TRBV28 and J is TRBJ2-5; TRBD2 agrees at 9 bases. Germline V gene lookup returns CDR1 MDHEN and CDR2 SYDVKM. V was pared by 3 bases and J by 2 bases, with 13 bases of the junction left unmatched. The CDR3 is made up of 18 amino acids.

The rearrangement uses TRBV6-4 and TRBJ2-3, with 11 bases matching TRBD2. Germline V CDR1 and CDR2: MRHNA, SNTAGT. V lost 3 bases to trimming and J lost 2 bases; unmatched junction nucleotides: 1. The CDR3 extends over 15 amino acids. The CDR3 here is CASSETSGTTDTQYF. CDR3 nucleotides: TGTGCCAGCAGTGAGACTAGCGGGACCACAGATACGCAGTATTTT.

This chain joins TRBV14 and TRBJ2-5, with 7 bases fitting TRBD1. Germline V gene data show CDR1 as SGHDN and CDR2 as FVKESK. This CDR3 has 13 amino acids. J was trimmed by 4 bases and V by 4 bases; bases with no gene match: 3. CDR3 sequence: CASSLYRGETQYF. Here the CDR3 DNA reads TGTGCCAGCAGCCTATACAGGGGAGAGACCCAGTACTTC.

The chain uses TRBV18 and TRBJ2-2; 7 nucleotides align to TRBD1. The CDR3 length is 16 residues. V lost 3 bases, J lost 2 bases, and 6 bases stayed unmatched. Germline V gene sequence: CDR1 KGHSH, CDR2 LQKENI. For the CDR3, the DNA is TGTGCCAGCTCACCGACCGGGACAGCAAACACCGGGGAGCTGTTTTTT. Translation gives CASSPTGTANTGELFF. The full variable domain, its missing parts supplied by reference TRBV18 and TRBJ2-2, is NAGVMQNPRHLVRRRGQEARLRCSPMKGHSHVYWYRQLPEEGLKFMVYLQKENIIDESGMPKERFSAEFPKEGPSILRIQQVVRGDSAAYFCASSPTGTANTGELFFGEGSRLTVL.

The chain has TRBV19 and TRBJ2-2; 9 bases fit TRBD1. After removal of 4 bases from V and 8 bases from J, the junction contained 8 bases not matched to a gene. CDR1 and CDR2 from the germline V gene are LNHDA and SQIVND (reference sequence). This CDR3 comprises 15 residues. The CDR3 reads CASSTTGGALGELFF. For the CDR3, the DNA is TGTGCCAGTAGTACCACAGGGGGCGCTTTGGGGGAGCTGTTTTTT.

V usage is TRBV5-4 and J usage is TRBJ1-4, with D possibly being TRBD1 (5 bases). CDR3 length equals 16 residues. From germline, CDR1 is SGHNT and CDR2 YYREEE (reference sequence). V was trimmed by 0 bases and J by 0 bases, leaving 9 bases between them. In nucleotides, the CDR3 is TGTGCCAGCAGCTTGGAAGGGGCTGCAACTAATGAAAAACTGTTTTTT. Protein sequence: CASSLEGAATNEKLFF. The full variable domain, rest sourced from reference TRBV5-4 and TRBJ1-4, is ETGVTQSPTHLIKTRGQQVTLRCSSQSGHNTVSWYQQALGQGPQFIFQYYREEENGRGNFPPRFSGLQFPNYSSELNVNALELDDSALYLCASSLEGAATNEKLFFGSGTQLSVL.

The chain is built from TRBV7-9 and TRBJ2-5, with D possibly being TRBD2 (5 bases). Germline loops: CDR1 SEHNR, CDR2 FQNEAQ (reference sequence). V was shortened by 4 bases and J by 5 bases, with 17 bases between the two germline ends. This CDR3 spans 15 amino acids. DNA for the CDR3: TGTGCCAGCAGCTCCCCGTCCCCGAGGAGGGAGACCCAGTACTTC. As protein: CASSSPSPRRETQYF.

The chain uses TRBV6-5 and TRBJ2-7; a possible D gene is TRBD2 (5 bases). V dropped 2 bases and J dropped 3 bases, with 11 bases sitting between them. The CDR3 sequence is 14 residues long. Germline CDR1 and CDR2: MNHEY and SVGAGI. The CDR3 coding sequence is TGTGCCAGCAGTTACCTAGGAGGTCACTACGAGCAGTACTTC. Protein product: CASSYLGGHYEQYF.

The chain employs TRBV2 and TRBJ2-7; TRBD2 agrees at 9 bases. CDR1 is SNHLY, CDR2 FYNNEI, per germline. V lost 2 bases and J lost 4; bases outside the gene matches: 15. The CDR3 runs 18 residues. The CDR3 coding sequence is TGTGCCAGCAGTGAATTTCGGCTAGCGGGGCGGGCGCAGTACGAGCAGTACTTC. This translates into CASSEFRLAGRAQYEQYF.

The chain carries TRBV7-3 and TRBJ2-3; 9 bases map to TRBD2. V lost 2 bases, J lost 7 bases, and 10 bases stayed unmatched. The CDR3 covers 16 residues. From germline, CDR1 is SGHTA and CDR2 FQGTGA. DNA for the CDR3: TGTGCCAGCAGCTTAGATGGGCCGACTAGCGGAAATACGCAGTATTTT. It specifies CASSLDGPTSGNTQYF. Together with reference TRBV7-3 and TRBJ2-3, the CDR3 gives the full variable domain: GAGVSQTPSNKVTEKGKYVELRCDPISGHTALYWYRQSLGQGPEFLIYFQGTGAADDSGLPNDRFFAVRPEGSVSTLKIQRTERGDSAVYLCASSLDGPTSGNTQYFGPGTRLTVL.

A single count supports this clone. The J gene is TRBJ1-1, the V gene TRBV7-6; perhaps TRBD1 as D (5 bases). The CDR3 is made up of 17 amino acids. The V end lost 5 bases, the J end lost 2 bases, and 21 bases lay between the germline ends. CDR1 SGHVS and CDR2 FNYEAQ come from the germline V gene. DNA for the CDR3: TGTGCCAGCAGCCTACAAACAGCCGGGACTGATAACACTGAAGCTTTCTTT. Translating it yields CASSLQTAGTDNTEAFF.